This T cell receptor beta chain was identified during a study of blood T cells in healthy people across ages. At least 6 million PBMCs were isolated per sample. The extraction recovered at least 5.5 micrograms of total RNA per sample. Sample-barcoded 5' priming and a J-beta primer mix drove a second PCR of about 6 to 12 cycles. One entry per CDR3 protein, called by TCRdb with MiXCR from the 5' RACE reads. The sample lists approximately 790,000 distinct CDR3 sequences, roughly 60% occurring once. This clonotype was seen a few times. CDR1 is MDHEN and CDR2 is SYDVKM in the germline V gene. V dropped 5 bases and J dropped 7; count of bases not matched to a gene: 8. CDR3 size: 13 residues.

The chain is built from TRBV28 and TRBJ2-7; 7 nucleotides match TRBD2. The sequence derives from a man aged 25-45 years in good health. Sequencing was carried out using blood. The CDR3 is CASSPIRGEEQYF. CDR3 bases: TGTGCCAGCAGTCCCATCCGGGGGGAAGAGCAGTACTTC.